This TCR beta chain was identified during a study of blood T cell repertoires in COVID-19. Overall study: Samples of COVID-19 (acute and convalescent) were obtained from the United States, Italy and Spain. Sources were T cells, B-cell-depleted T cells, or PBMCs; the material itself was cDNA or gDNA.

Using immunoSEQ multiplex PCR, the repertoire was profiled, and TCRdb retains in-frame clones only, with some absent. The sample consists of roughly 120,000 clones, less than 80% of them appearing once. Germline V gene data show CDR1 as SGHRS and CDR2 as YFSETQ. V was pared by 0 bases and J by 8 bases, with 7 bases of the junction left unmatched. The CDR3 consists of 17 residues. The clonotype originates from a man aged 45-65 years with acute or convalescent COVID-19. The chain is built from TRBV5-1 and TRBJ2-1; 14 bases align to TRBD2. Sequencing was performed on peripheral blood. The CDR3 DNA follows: TGCGCCAGCAGCTTGGTCTGGACTAGCGGGAGGTCCGATGAGCAGTTCTTC. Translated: CASSLVWTSGRSDEQFF. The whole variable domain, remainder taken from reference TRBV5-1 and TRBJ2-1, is KAGVTQTPRYLIKTRGQQVTLSCSPISGHRSVSWYQQTPGQGLQFLFEYFSETQRNKGNFPGRFSGRQFSNSRSEMNVSTLELGDSALYLCASSLVWTSGRSDEQFFGPGTRLTVL.